The text below deals with one TCR beta chain. Its antigen is not yet known. One base away there is no much larger clone; base qualities are not given. This sample stems from a study of T cell repertoires in cytomegalovirus infection (dated 2019 in TCRdb). About the full investigation: The peptide stimulations were aimed at well-studied HLA-B-restricted epitopes as well as recently identified HLA-C-restricted CMV epitopes, whose presentation resists viral immunomodulation. Because public TCR beta signatures pointed to carriage of CMV infection together with the matching HLA type, the HLA type of each donor mattered for the analysis.

Overall study results and their limits: Cumulative frequency of public TCR beta family members discriminated carriers of CMV infection plus the relevant HLA type in this cohort and an independent 352-donor cohort. In the ex vivo response, HLA-C-restricted CMV-specific TCR beta clonotypes were dominant, and in two of eight donors the single most frequent clonotype came from this HLA-C-restricted group.

The reads were generated on an Illumina HiSeq 1500. TCRdb reanalyzed the raw reads on its own, using fastp at Q25 for trimming and MiXCR for clone calling, and kept in-frame beta chains. Records with the same CDR3 protein are collapsed into one entry carrying the most frequent genes and DNA. The sample yields around 710,000 distinct CDR3 sequences; just under 30% were counted once. The top ten hold around 13% of the sample. The germline V gene specifies SGHDN as CDR1 and FVKESK as CDR2. The CDR3 runs 16 residues from the cysteine to the phenylalanine. Only the CDR3 region is kept as DNA, spanning 48 bases read in frame from base 1. Cut back by 0 bases and 5 bases, the V and J ends lie 16 bases apart. The treatment or condition label here, explained by the study, means: in vitro stimulation with specific CMV peptide epitopes to enrich CMV-specific T cells.

Sequences were derived from cultured CD8+ T cells from PBMCs, sampled from culture after CMV antigen stimulation. This sequence was found in a human donor in good health (CMV status not recorded). Some clones in this sample may be carry-over from other donors' samples. The chain couples TRBV14 to TRBJ1-1, with no reliable assignment of the D segment. This receptor has the CDR3 CASSQDLKSAGTEAFF. The nucleotide sequence reads as follows: TGTGCCAGCAGCCAAGATCTGAAGTCGGCAGGAACTGAAGCTTTCTTT.